The next 15 T cell receptor beta chains were all read from a single sample in a study of cytomegalovirus exposure and HLA in healthy donors. Sequencing used immunoSEQ multiplex PCR; TCRdb keeps in-frame clones, though not all of them. The sample consists of roughly 95,000 clones, about 85% of them appearing once. Sequencing was done on a sample of PBMCs. The receptor source for this set is a man between 18 and 35 years old in good health and CMV-seropositive.

This rearrangement joins TRBV28 to TRBJ1-3; D unresolved. Per germline, CDR1 MDHEN and CDR2 SYDVKM. Trimming cost V 2 bases and J 0 bases, with 8 bases left between them. CDR3 length: 15 residues. The CDR3 nucleotides are TGTGCCAGCAGTTTAGCGGGATTCTCTGGAAACACCATATATTTT. It yields the protein CASSLAGFSGNTIYF.

The CDR3 DNA follows: TGTGCCAGCAGTCCTCCGGGACAGACCCCCGGGGAGCTGTTTTTT. Translated, it gives CASSPPGQTPGELFF. The chain has TRBV6-1 and TRBJ2-2, with 7 bases lining up with TRBD1. From germline, CDR1 is MNHNS and CDR2 SASEGT. J was trimmed by 6 bases and V by 5 bases; bases with no gene match: 9. The CDR3 length is 15 residues.

Only one count was recorded for this clone. CDR3 sequence: CASTYGQGRRHTIYF. CDR3 DNA: TGTGCCAGCACCTATGGACAGGGGCGACGGCACACCATATATTTT. This chain connects TRBV28 to TRBJ1-3; 9 bases match TRBD1. This CDR3 region has 15 residues. The V segment lost 7 bases and the J segment 8 bases; nucleotides outside the gene matches: 12. The germline V gene encodes CDR1 MDHEN and CDR2 SYDVKM.

The chain links TRBV2 to TRBJ2-1; TRBD2 matches 10 bases. The CDR3 is 16 residues long. The J segment lost 9 bases and the V segment lost 6 bases, leaving 14 bases of the junction unmatched. Germline V gene lookup returns CDR1 SNHLY and CDR2 FYNNEI. The CDR3 protein is CASSQPGLAGAGEQFF. The DNA for the CDR3 is TGTGCCAGCAGCCAACCGGGGCTAGCGGGAGCGGGTGAGCAGTTCTTC.

The rearrangement links TRBV6-1 to TRBJ1-2, with D perhaps TRBD1 (5 bases). The CDR3 is made up of 15 amino acids. Germline CDR1 MNHNS, CDR2 SASEGT. The V and J ends lost 1 base and 2 bases respectively, with 11 bases between them. CDR3 protein: CASSEVVTGNYGYTF. DNA for the CDR3: TGTGCCAGCAGTGAAGTAGTAACAGGCAACTATGGCTACACCTTC.

The rearrangement uses TRBV10-1 and TRBJ2-7; D unclear. The CDR3 consists of 14 residues. The germline gives CDR1 WNHNN, CDR2 SYGVQD (reference sequence). The V and J ends lost 3 bases and 0 bases respectively, with 9 bases between them. CDR3 nucleotides: TGCGCCAGCAGTGAAAGCGTACCCTCCTACGAGCAGTACGTC. This encodes CASSESVPSYEQYV.

The J gene is TRBJ2-7, the V gene TRBV9; D remains unclear. V was shortened by 4 bases and J by 7 bases, with 15 bases between the two germline ends. Germline lookup yields CDR1 SGDLS and CDR2 YYNGEE. This CDR3 region has 13 residues. The CDR3 loop is CASSITPSREQYF. CDR3 coding DNA: TGTGCCAGCAGCATCACCCCCTCCCGGGAGCAGTACTTC.

V usage is TRBV6-6 and J usage is TRBJ2-3; tentatively, D is TRBD2 (5 bases). The CDR3 extends over 15 amino acids. The germline V gene encodes CDR1 MNHNY and CDR2 SVGAGI (reference sequence). V was shortened by 2 bases and J by 5 bases, with 14 bases between the two germline ends. CDR3 coding DNA: TGTGCCAGCAGTTACATTGGCGGGCGGAAAGATACGCAGTATTTT. Translation gives CASSYIGGRKDTQYF.

This clone has ten or more counts. The CDR3 reads CASSIDRGGWRGYTF. The CDR3 region has the DNA TGTGCCAGTAGTATAGATCGTGGAGGGTGGAGAGGCTACACCTTC. This rearrangement joins TRBV19 to TRBJ1-2; D is unresolved. V was shortened by 0 bases and J by 8 bases, with 16 bases between the two germline ends. Germline values: CDR1 LNHDA, CDR2 SQIVND (reference sequence). CDR3 length: 15 amino acids.

The rearrangement uses TRBV4-1 and TRBJ2-1, with D perhaps matching TRBD1 (5 bases). The germline V and J ends were trimmed by 1 base and 7 bases, with 8 bases remaining between them. The CDR3 has 13 amino acids. Germline V gene lookup returns CDR1 MGHRA and CDR2 YSYEKL. The chain's CDR3 is CASSQVRGNEQFF. The CDR3, as DNA: TGCGCCAGCAGCCAAGTAAGGGGAAATGAGCAGTTCTTC.

The chain employs TRBV7-9 and TRBJ1-1; TRBD1 agrees at 7 bases. V lost 5 bases and J lost 4; bases outside the gene matches: 7. Germline CDR1 and CDR2: SEHNR and FQNEAQ (reference sequence). This CDR3 spans 14 amino acids. CDR3: CASSPLTGATEAFF. DNA for the CDR3: TGTGCCAGCAGCCCTTTAACAGGGGCCACTGAAGCTTTCTTT.

This clone was seen just once. The CDR3 reads CASSKGRGCTDTQYF. CDR3 coding DNA: TGTGCCAGCAGCAAAGGGCGCGGGTGCACAGATACGCAGTATTTT. V usage is TRBV21-1 and J usage is TRBJ2-3; TRBD2, the D gene given by the table, was not confirmed from the DNA. TRBV21-1 is annotated as a pseudogene. This CDR3 has 15 residues.

V gene TRBV19 combines with J gene TRBJ2-7; the D gene is possibly TRBD2 (5 bases). Germline V gene sequence: CDR1 LNHDA, CDR2 SQIVND (reference sequence). The CDR3 is made up of 13 amino acids. The V end was cut by 3 bases, the J end by 2 bases, with 8 bases between. The CDR3 DNA reads as TGTGCCAGTAGTATCGGGGTAGCCTACGAGCAGTACTTC. Its translation is CASSIGVAYEQYF. Filled out from reference TRBV19 and TRBJ2-7, the complete variable domain reads DGGITQSPKYLFRKEGQNVTLSCEQNLNHDAMYWYRQDPGQGLRLIYYSQIVNDFQKGDIAEGYSVSREKKESFPLTVTSAQKNPTAFYLCASSIGVAYEQYFGPGTRLTVT.

The gene calls are TRBV7-9 and TRBJ2-3; D possibly corresponds to TRBD2 (6 bases). Trimming shortened V by 1 base and J by 1 base, and 9 bases separated the two germline ends. Germline-derived CDR1 and CDR2 are SEHNR and FQNEAQ (reference sequence). The CDR3 contains 15 residues. CDR3 sequence (DNA): TGTGCCAGCAGCTTAGACGGGACTCGCACAGATACGCAGTATTTT. Translated, it gives CASSLDGTRTDTQYF.

The chain carries TRBV7-9 and TRBJ2-4; D may be TRBD1 (6 bases). The V and J ends lost 5 bases and 6 bases respectively, with 11 bases between them. Germline-derived CDR1 and CDR2 are SEHNR and FQNEAQ (reference sequence). The CDR3 loop spans 13 amino acids. The CDR3 DNA follows: TGTGCCAGCAGCCCCCCCAGGGGAAACATTCAGTACTTC. Encoded protein: CASSPPRGNIQYF.